Following are 18 T cell receptor beta chains from one sample sequenced in a study of radiation and T cells in renal cell carcinoma. Time point described: baseline pretreatment blood. Sample treatment: 15 Gy SBRT to primary tumor, nephrectomy 4 weeks later. Produced via immunoSEQ multiplex PCR; TCRdb's table is partial and in-frame only. This sample has 150,000 or so clones, with about nine tenths found just once. This material consisted of blood, taken from a patient whose treatment included radiotherapy and nephrectomy. The receptors were gathered from a woman in her seventies with renal cell carcinoma.

The chain combines TRBV10-3 with TRBJ2-7, with TRBD1 matching over 8 bases. Unmatched junction bases numbered 9, after V lost 8 bases and J lost 3 bases. This CDR3 is 14 amino acids long. Germline V CDR1 and CDR2: ENHRY, SYGVKD. CDR3 in amino acids: CAIGQGAHFYEQYF. The CDR3 coding sequence is TGTGCCATCGGGCAGGGGGCCCATTTCTACGAGCAGTACTTC.

The genes are TRBV13 and TRBJ2-1, with 14 nucleotides matching TRBD2. Germline V gives CDR1 PRHDT, CDR2 FYEKMQ (reference sequence). The CDR3 has 16 amino acids. The V gene end was trimmed by 5 bases and the J gene end by 4 bases; junction bases not matched to a gene: 4. CDR3 DNA sequence: TGTGCCAGCAGCCCCCGGACTAGCGGGGGGTACAATGAGCAGTTCTTC. This encodes CASSPRTSGGYNEQFF.

The V call is TRBV2, the J call TRBJ1-6; D remains unclear. The length of the CDR3 is 17 residues. Trimming removed 3 bases at V and 3 bases at J, with 15 bases between. Germline CDR1 and CDR2: SNHLY and FYNNEI. The CDR3 region is CASSEEDSSYYNSPLHF. The CDR3, as DNA: TGTGCCAGCAGTGAGGAGGATTCTTCCTACTATAATTCACCCCTCCACTTT. The full variable domain, its missing parts supplied by reference TRBV2 and TRBJ1-6, is EPEVTQTPSHQVTQMGQEVILRCVPISNHLYFYWYRQILGQKVEFLVSFYNNEISEKSEIFDDQFSVERPDGSNFTLKIRSTKLEDSAMYFCASSEEDSSYYNSPLHFGNGTRLTVT.

This clone has only one observation. The V call is TRBV5-1, the J call TRBJ2-3, with D tentatively TRBD2 (6 bases). Germline-derived CDR1 and CDR2 are SGHRS and YFSETQ. The CDR3 runs to 17 residues. V gave up 3 bases and J gave up 2 bases, with 19 bases separating them. This CDR3 is CASSSWDFSPDTDTQYF. In nucleotides, the CDR3 is TGCGCCAGCAGCTCCTGGGACTTTTCCCCTGACACAGATACGCAGTATTTT.

The J gene is TRBJ2-7, the V gene TRBV6-1, with D perhaps matching TRBD2 (6 bases). Germline assignment: CDR1 MNHNS and CDR2 SASEGT. Trimming removed 2 bases at V and 1 base at J, with 12 bases between. The CDR3 is 15 amino acids. The CDR3 loop reads CASSEMAGTSYEQYF. CDR3 DNA: TGTGCCAGCAGTGAAATGGCGGGGACTTCCTACGAGCAGTACTTC.

This chain uses TRBV5-1 with TRBJ2-5; D is possibly TRBD1 (6 bases). Looked up from germline, CDR1 is SGHRS and CDR2 is YFSETQ. The CDR3 covers 15 residues. V was pared by 2 bases and J by 5 bases, with 16 bases between. The CDR3 protein is CASSFNVRGSETQYF. The CDR3, as DNA: TGCGCCAGCAGCTTTAACGTCAGGGGTTCGGAGACCCAGTACTTC.

The chain couples TRBV4-2 to TRBJ2-5; TRBD2 matches at 12 bases. V lost 2 bases to trimming and J lost 6 bases; unmatched junction nucleotides: 10. The CDR3 totals 17 residues. Germline lookup yields CDR1 LGHNA and CDR2 YNFKEQ. The CDR3 nucleotides read TGTGCCAGCAGCCAATCTAGCGGGGGGGCAACGATTAAGACCCAGTACTTC. Its protein product is CASSQSSGGATIKTQYF.

The J gene is TRBJ1-3, the V gene TRBV7-2, with D possibly being TRBD1 (6 bases). Trimming pared 1 base from V and 0 bases from J, leaving 7 bases between. CDR1 is SGHTA, CDR2 FQGNSA, per germline. The CDR3 is 15 residues long. The CDR3, as DNA: TGTGCCAGCAGCTTAGGGGACATCTCTGGAAACACCATATATTTT. It encodes CASSLGDISGNTIYF. Drawing the rest from reference TRBV7-2 and TRBJ1-3, the complete variable domain is GAGVSQSPSNKVTEKGKDVELRCDPISGHTALYWYRQSLGQGLEFLIYFQGNSAPDKSGLPSDRFSAERTGGSVSTLTIQRTQQEDSAVYLCASSLGDISGNTIYFGEGSWLTVV.

This clone was observed a single time. CDR3 sequence: CASSLALGGPGNIQYF. Here the CDR3 DNA reads TGTGCCAGCAGCTTAGCGCTAGGCGGCCCGGGAAACATTCAGTACTTC. V and J are TRBV11-1 and TRBJ2-4, with D hard to call. Per germline, CDR1 SGHAT and CDR2 FQDESV (reference sequence). Trimming left V 0 bases short and J 6 bases short, with 15 bases between. This CDR3 region has 16 residues.

The chain carries TRBV5-4 and TRBJ2-5, with D uncertain. CDR3 length: 15 residues. V gave up 3 bases and J gave up 4 bases, with 16 bases separating them. Germline-derived CDR1 and CDR2 are SGHNT and YYREEE (reference sequence). In DNA form, the CDR3 reads TGTGCCAGCAGCTCAGGACGTAGAGTAACAGAGACCCAGTACTTC. This encodes CASSSGRRVTETQYF.

This rearrangement joins TRBV9 to TRBJ2-5, with 9 bases lining up with TRBD2. J lost 2 bases, V lost 0 bases, and 8 bases had no gene match. Germline CDR1 and CDR2: SGDLS and YYNGEE. CDR3 length equals 17 residues. The CDR3 nucleotides are TGTGCCAGCAGCGTAGCCCGTGGTAGCGGGGGTCAAGAGACCCAGTACTTC. Amino acids: CASSVARGSGGQETQYF.

The chain carries TRBV7-2 and TRBJ2-7, with D perhaps given as TRBD1 or TRBD2 (5 bases each). The germline V and J ends were trimmed by 5 bases and 7 bases, with 18 bases remaining between them. The CDR3 sequence is 14 residues long. Germline V lookup: CDR1 SGHTA, CDR2 FQGNSA. CDR3 DNA: TGTGCCAGCAGCCTGAGGGACGGCCTGGGGGAGCAGTACTTC. Its protein is CASSLRDGLGEQYF.

This sequence joins TRBV11-2 and TRBJ1-2, with D uncertain. The V gene lost 5 bases and the J gene lost 7 bases, with 8 bases spanning the gap. There are 11 residues in the CDR3. Germline V gene sequence: CDR1 SGHAT, CDR2 FQNNGV. CDR3 region: CASSPYSGYTF. The CDR3, as DNA: TGTGCCAGCAGCCCCTACTCTGGCTACACCTTC.

To note about this clone: Distinct nucleotide sequences in the sample also encode this CDR3. The chain uses TRBV19 and TRBJ2-3, with a weak D call TRBD2 (5 bases). V was cut by 1 base and J by 3 bases, with 5 bases left in between. This CDR3 comprises 13 residues. Germline CDR1 and CDR2: LNHDA and SQIVND (reference sequence). The CDR3 DNA reads as TGTGCCAGTAGTATAGCGGGGACAGATACGCAGTATTTT. Its translation: CASSIAGTDTQYF.

The chain is built from TRBV6-1 and TRBJ1-5; no definite D call. The CDR3 totals 15 residues. Trimming removed 3 bases at V and 0 bases at J, with 9 bases between. From germline, CDR1 is MNHNS and CDR2 SASEGT. CDR3 DNA: TGTGCCAGCAGTGATGGGCAGTCTAGCAATCAGCCCCAGCATTTT. Its protein product is CASSDGQSSNQPQHF.

This chain connects TRBV11-2 to TRBJ2-1; no firm D call. This CDR3 is built from 16 residues. V was shortened by 1 base and J by 0 bases, with 10 bases between the two germline ends. CDR1 and CDR2 (germline): SGHAT, FQNNGV. CDR3 sequence reads: CASSLVGSSSYNEQFF. The CDR3 DNA is TGTGCCAGCAGCTTAGTGGGTTCGAGCTCCTACAATGAGCAGTTCTTC.

The gene calls are TRBV27 and TRBJ2-7, with a weak D call TRBD1 (6 bases). This CDR3 is built from 15 residues. Germline assignment: CDR1 MNHEY and CDR2 SMNVEV (reference sequence). V lost 2 bases, J lost 2 bases, and 13 bases lay in between. The CDR3 loop is CASSLGQTPTYEQYF. The CDR3 region has the DNA TGTGCCAGCAGTTTAGGACAGACCCCAACCTACGAGCAGTACTTC.

J is TRBJ2-3 and V is TRBV29-1; D is possibly TRBD1 or TRBD2 (6 bases each). Germline CDR1 is SQVTM and CDR2 is ANQGSEA. Trimming removed 4 bases from V and 6 bases from J, with 14 bases in between. The CDR3 is made up of 13 amino acids. The CDR3 here is CSVGTAGIDTQYF. The CDR3, as DNA: TGCAGCGTTGGGACAGCGGGTATTGATACGCAGTATTTT.